This T cell receptor beta chain appears in the sequencing data of a study of T cell responses to AZD1222 COVID-19 vaccine. In regard to this clone: Its antigen remains unidentified.

Assay used: immunoSEQ multiplex PCR; TCRdb lists only in-frame clones, some missing. The sample holds 100,000 to 120,000 clones, 89% seen once. Study results and limitations: The donor cohort was predominantly white British with a female majority, and clonal diversity may have been underestimated. Reportedly, close to half of spike-specific TCRs are directed against unmutated variant regions. Rises in breadth and depth of Spike-specific TCRs came after two AZD1222 doses. It was only after the peak T cell response that any repertoires were sampled.

CDR3 size: 15 residues. Trimming took 5 bases from V and 5 from J, leaving 18 bases between them. Germline values: CDR1 LNHDA, CDR2 SQIVND (reference sequence). V and J are TRBV19 and TRBJ1-1, with a possible D match to TRBD1 (5 bases). The source was peripheral blood, collected on day 0 of MenACWY control vaccination. The receptor was isolated from an adult in good health. The CDR3 is CASSSRGSFGTEAFF. As DNA, the CDR3 is TGTGCCAGTAGTTCACGGGGGAGCTTTGGGACTGAAGCTTTCTTT.